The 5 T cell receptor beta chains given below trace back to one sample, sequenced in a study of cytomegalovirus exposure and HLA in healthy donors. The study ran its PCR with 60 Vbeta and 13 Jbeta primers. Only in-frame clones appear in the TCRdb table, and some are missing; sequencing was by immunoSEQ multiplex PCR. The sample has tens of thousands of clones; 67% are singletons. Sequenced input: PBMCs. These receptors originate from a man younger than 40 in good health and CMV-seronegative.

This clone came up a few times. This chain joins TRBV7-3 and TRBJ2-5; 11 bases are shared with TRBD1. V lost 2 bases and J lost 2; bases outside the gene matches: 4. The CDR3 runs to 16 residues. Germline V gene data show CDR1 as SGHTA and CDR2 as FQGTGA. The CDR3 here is CASSLSRDRGQETQYF. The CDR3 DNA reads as TGTGCCAGCAGCTTATCCCGGGACAGGGGGCAAGAGACCCAGTACTTC.

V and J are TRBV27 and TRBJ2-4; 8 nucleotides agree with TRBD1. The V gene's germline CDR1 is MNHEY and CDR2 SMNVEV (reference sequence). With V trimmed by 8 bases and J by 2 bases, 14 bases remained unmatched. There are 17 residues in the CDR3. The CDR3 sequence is CASRLTPTGGSKNIQYF. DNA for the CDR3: TGTGCCAGCCGATTAACTCCCACAGGGGGGTCCAAAAACATTCAGTACTTC.

The CDR3 sequence: CASSSLAGEETQYF. Here the CDR3 DNA reads TGTGCCAGCAGCTCACTAGCGGGGGAGGAGACCCAGTACTTC. V and J are TRBV5-6 and TRBJ2-5, with 11 bases aligning to TRBD2. The germline CDR1 and CDR2 sequences are SGHDT and YYEEEE. The CDR3 loop spans 14 amino acids. V shed 3 bases and J 5 bases; nucleotides not matched to a gene: 3.

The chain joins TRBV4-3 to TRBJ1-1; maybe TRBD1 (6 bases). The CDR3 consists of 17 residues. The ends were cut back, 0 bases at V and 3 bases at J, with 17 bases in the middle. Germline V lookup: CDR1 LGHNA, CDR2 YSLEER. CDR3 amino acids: CASSQEGWGRGDTEAFF. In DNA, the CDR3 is TGCGCCAGCAGCCAAGAAGGATGGGGGCGGGGGGACACTGAAGCTTTCTTT.

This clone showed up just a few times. CDR3 protein: CASSRQVNTEAFF. CDR3 nucleotide sequence: TGTGCCAGCAGCAGGCAGGTGAACACTGAAGCTTTCTTT. The rearrangement joins TRBV7-2 to TRBJ1-1; D ambiguous. With 5 bases removed from V and 0 bases from J, the gap between germline ends came to 7 bases. This CDR3 has 13 amino acids. Germline V gives CDR1 SGHTA, CDR2 FQGNSA.